This T cell receptor beta chain was captured in a study of chemoradiotherapy in HPV16-positive cancers. Here immunoSEQ multiplex PCR was the method, and the copy in TCRdb shows in-frame clones only, minus some. The table lists 25,000 to 40,000 clones, roughly nine tenths of them singletons. Findings and limits, study-wide: HPV-specific T cells were functionally defined from only two HPV16-positive patients. For HPV16-positive patients, expanding HPV-responsive T cells associated with longer recurrence-free survival. Candidate HPV-specific clones and E7-related TCR motifs grew in tumor during treatment.

V lost 1 base to trimming and J lost 1 base; unmatched junction nucleotides: 3. Germline V gene sequence: CDR1 LNHDA, CDR2 SQIVND (reference sequence). The CDR3 is made up of 15 amino acids. Over chemoradiotherapy, repertoires were sampled more than once. A remark on this clone: Its antigen is not identified.

This sample comprised blood, obtained from a patient who underwent chemoradiotherapy. The TCR was taken from a human donor with HPV-associated anogenital cancer. V usage is TRBV19 and J usage is TRBJ1-1, with 7 bases aligning to TRBD1. The CDR3 coding sequence is TGTGCCAGTAGTATAGTTGGGACAGCGAACACTGAAGCTTTCTTT. Its protein is CASSIVGTANTEAFF. Looking up the rest from reference TRBV19 and TRBJ1-1 gives the full variable domain: DGGITQSPKYLFRKEGQNVTLSCEQNLNHDAMYWYRQDPGQGLRLIYYSQIVNDFQKGDIAEGYSVSREKKESFPLTVTSAQKNPTAFYLCASSIVGTANTEAFFGQGTRLTVV.